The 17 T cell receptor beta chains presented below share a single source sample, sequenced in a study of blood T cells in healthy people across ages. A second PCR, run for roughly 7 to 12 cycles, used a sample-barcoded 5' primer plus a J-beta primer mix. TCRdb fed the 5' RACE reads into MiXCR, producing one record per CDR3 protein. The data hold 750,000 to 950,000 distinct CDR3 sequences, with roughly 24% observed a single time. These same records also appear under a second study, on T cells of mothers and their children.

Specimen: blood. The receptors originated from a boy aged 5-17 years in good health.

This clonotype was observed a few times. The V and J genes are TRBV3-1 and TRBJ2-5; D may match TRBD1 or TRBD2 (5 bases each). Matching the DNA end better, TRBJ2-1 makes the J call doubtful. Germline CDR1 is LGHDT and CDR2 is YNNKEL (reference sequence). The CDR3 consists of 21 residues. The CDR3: CASSQDPGLWGSRVGLNEQFF. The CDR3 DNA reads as TGTGCCAGCAGCCAAGACCCTGGACTTTGGGGGTCAAGGGTAGGTCTGAATGAGCAGTTCTTC.

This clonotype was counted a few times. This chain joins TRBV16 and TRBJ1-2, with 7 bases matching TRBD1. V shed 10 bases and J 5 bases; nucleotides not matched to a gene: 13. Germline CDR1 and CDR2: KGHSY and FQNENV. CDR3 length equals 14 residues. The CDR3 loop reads CAIKGRSGGYGYTF. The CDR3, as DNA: TGTGCCATCAAGGGTCGATCAGGGGGTTATGGCTACACCTTC.

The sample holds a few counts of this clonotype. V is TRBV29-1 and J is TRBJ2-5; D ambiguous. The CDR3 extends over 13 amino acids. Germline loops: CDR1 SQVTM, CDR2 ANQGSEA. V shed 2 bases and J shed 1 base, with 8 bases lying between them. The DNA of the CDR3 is TGCAGCGTTGAAAAGGGTGCCCAAGAGACCCAGTACTTC. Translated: CSVEKGAQETQYF.

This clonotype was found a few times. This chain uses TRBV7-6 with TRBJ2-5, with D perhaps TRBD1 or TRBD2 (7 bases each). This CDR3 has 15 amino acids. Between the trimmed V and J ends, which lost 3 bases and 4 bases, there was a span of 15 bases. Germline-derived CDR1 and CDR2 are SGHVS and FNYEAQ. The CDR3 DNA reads TGTGCCAGCAGCTTGAAGGCCAGGGGGGGAGAGACCCAGTACTTC. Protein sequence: CASSLKARGGETQYF.

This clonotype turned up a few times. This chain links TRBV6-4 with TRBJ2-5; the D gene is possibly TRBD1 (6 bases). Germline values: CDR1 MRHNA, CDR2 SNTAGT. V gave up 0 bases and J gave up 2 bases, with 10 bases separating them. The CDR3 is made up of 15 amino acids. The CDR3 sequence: CASSDSPGAQETQYF. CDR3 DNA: TGTGCCAGCAGTGACTCTCCAGGGGCTCAAGAGACCCAGTACTTC.

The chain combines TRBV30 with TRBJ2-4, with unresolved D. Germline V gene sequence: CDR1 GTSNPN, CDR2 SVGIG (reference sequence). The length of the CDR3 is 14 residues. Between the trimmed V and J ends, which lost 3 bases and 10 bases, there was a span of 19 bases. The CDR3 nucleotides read TGTGCCTGGAGCGTCTGGGTCAACATGGGGATTCAGTACTTC. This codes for CAWSVWVNMGIQYF.

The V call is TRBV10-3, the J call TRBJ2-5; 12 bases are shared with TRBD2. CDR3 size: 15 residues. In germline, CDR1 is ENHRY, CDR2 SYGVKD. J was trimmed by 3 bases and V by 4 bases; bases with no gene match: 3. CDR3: CAISARTSGEETQYF. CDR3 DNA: TGTGCCATCAGTGCCCGGACTAGCGGGGAAGAGACCCAGTACTTC.

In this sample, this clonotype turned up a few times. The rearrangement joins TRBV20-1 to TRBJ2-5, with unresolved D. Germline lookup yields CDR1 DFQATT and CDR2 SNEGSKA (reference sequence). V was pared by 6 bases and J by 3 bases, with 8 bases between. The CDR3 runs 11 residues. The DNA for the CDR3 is TGCAGTGCCAACCAGAAAGAGACCCAGTACTTC. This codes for CSANQKETQYF.

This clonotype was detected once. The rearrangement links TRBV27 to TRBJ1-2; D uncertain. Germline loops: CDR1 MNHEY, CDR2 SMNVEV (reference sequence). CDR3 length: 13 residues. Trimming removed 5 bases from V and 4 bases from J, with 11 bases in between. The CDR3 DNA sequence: TGTGCCAGCAGTCCCTCCGCCCTCTATGGCTACACCTTC. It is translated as CASSPSALYGYTF.

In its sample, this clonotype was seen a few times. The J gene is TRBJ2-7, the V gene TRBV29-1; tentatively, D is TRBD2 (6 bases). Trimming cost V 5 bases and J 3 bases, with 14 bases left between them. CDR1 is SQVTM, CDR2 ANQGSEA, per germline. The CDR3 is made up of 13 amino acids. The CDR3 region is CSVPTAGSYEQYF. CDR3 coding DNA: TGCAGCGTTCCCACCGCCGGGAGCTACGAGCAGTACTTC.

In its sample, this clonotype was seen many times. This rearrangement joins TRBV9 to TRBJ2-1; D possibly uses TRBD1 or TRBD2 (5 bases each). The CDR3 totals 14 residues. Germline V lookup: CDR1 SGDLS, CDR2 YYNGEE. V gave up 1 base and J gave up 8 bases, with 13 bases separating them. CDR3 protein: CASSVMFMGDEQFF. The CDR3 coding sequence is TGTGCCAGCAGCGTAATGTTTATGGGGGATGAGCAGTTCTTC.

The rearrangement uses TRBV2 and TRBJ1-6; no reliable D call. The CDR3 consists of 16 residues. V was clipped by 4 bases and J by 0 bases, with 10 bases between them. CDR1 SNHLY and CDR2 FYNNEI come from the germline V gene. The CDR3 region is CASSVGRSSYNSPLHF. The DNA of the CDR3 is TGTGCCAGCAGTGTTGGCAGGAGCTCCTATAATTCACCCCTCCACTTT.

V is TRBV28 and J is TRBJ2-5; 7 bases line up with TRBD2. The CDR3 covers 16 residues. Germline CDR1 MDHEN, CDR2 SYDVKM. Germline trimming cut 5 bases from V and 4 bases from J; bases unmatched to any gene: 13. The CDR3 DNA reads TGTGCCAGCAGTCCCCCCTACGGGACTACCCGAGAGACCCAGTACTTC. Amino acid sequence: CASSPPYGTTRETQYF.

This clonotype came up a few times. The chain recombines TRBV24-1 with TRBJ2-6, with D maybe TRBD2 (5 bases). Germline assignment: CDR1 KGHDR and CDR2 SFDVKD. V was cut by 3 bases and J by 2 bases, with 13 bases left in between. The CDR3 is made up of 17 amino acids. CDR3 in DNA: TGTGCCACCAGTGATCCTAGGCCCGGGGCTGGGGCCAACGTCCTGACTTTC. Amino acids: CATSDPRPGAGANVLTF.

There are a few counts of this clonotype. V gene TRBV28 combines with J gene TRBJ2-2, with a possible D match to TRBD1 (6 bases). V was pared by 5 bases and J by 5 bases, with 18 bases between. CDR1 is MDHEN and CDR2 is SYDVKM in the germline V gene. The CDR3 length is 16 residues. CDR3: CASSPGDRARTGELFF. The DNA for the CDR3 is TGTGCCAGCAGTCCAGGGGATAGGGCCAGAACCGGGGAGCTGTTTTTT.

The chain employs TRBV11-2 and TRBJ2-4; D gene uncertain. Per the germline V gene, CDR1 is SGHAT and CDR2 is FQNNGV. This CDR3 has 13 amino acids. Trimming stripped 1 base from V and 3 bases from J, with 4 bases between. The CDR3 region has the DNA TGTGCCAGCAGCTTAGGTCTCAAAAACATTCAGTACTTC. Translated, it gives CASSLGLKNIQYF. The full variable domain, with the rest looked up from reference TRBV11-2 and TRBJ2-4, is EAGVAQSPRYKIIEKRQSVAFWCNPISGHATLYWYQQILGQGPKLLIQFQNNGVVDDSQLPKDRFSAERLKGVDSTLKIQPAKLEDSAVYLCASSLGLKNIQYFGAGTRLSVL.

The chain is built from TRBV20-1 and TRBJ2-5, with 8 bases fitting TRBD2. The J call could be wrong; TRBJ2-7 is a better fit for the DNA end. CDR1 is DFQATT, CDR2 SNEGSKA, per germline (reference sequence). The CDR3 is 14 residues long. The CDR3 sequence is CSAPRGGSSYEQYF. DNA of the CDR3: TGCAGCGCTCCCCGGGGGGGGTCCTCCTACGAGCAGTACTTC.